A selection of T cell receptor beta chains follows, all from one sample in a study of identical twins. TCRdb called the 5' RACE reads again in MiXCR, with one record for every CDR3 protein. The data show some 730,000 distinct CDR3 sequences, with 18% seen just once and approximately 14% held by the top ten. This sample was shared with a second study, whose subject was T cells expressing NK-cell markers.

The sample was PBMCs. The source is a woman aged 18 to 35 in good health. Both conserved end residues are trimmed from each CDR3. A D gene is named only where the DNA matches it firmly.

cdr3_aa: SVPAGGFFNEQF
j_call: TRBJ2-1
d_call: TRBD2
v_call: TRBV29-1

cdr3_aa: ASSLAGEGSTEAF
j_call: TRBJ1-1
d_call: -
v_call: TRBV7-9

cdr3_aa: ASSLKVKSYNEQF
j_call: TRBJ2-1
d_call: -
v_call: TRBV12-3/TRBV12-4

cdr3_aa: ASSNSGGRDTQY
j_call: TRBJ2-3
d_call: TRBD2
v_call: TRBV12-3/TRBV12-4

cdr3_aa: ASNPGGKNIQY
j_call: TRBJ2-4
d_call: -
v_call: TRBV2

cdr3_aa: ASSLPRAGGEYEQY
j_call: TRBJ2-7
d_call: TRBD2
v_call: TRBV5-1

cdr3_aa: SVEDGVEASPYEQY
j_call: TRBJ2-7
d_call: -
v_call: TRBV29-1

cdr3_aa: SARDQGTGVGEQY
j_call: TRBJ2-7
d_call: TRBD1
v_call: TRBV20-1

cdr3_aa: ASSPGTPASPLH
j_call: TRBJ1-6
d_call: -
v_call: TRBV12-3/TRBV12-4

cdr3_aa: ASSNGGRYT
j_call: TRBJ1-2
d_call: -
v_call: TRBV27

cdr3_aa: SARAGLNTGELF
j_call: TRBJ2-2
d_call: -
v_call: TRBV20-1

cdr3_aa: AISESEVAF
j_call: TRBJ1-1
d_call: -
v_call: TRBV10-3

cdr3_aa: ASSVGGVYEQF
j_call: TRBJ2-1
d_call: -
v_call: TRBV9